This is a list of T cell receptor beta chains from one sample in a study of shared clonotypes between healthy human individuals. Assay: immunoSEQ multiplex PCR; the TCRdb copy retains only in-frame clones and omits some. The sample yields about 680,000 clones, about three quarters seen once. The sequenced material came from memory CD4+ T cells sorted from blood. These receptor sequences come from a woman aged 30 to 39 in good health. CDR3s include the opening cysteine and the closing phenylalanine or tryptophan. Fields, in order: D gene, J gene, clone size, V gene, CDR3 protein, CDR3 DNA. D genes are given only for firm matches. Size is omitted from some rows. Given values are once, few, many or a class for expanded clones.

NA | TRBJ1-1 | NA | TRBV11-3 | CASSPYGGTEAFF | TGTGCCAGCAGCCCCTACGGGGGCACTGAAGCTTTCTTT
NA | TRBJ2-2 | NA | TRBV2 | CASTEGLANTGELFF | TGTGCCAGCACCGAAGGTCTGGCGAACACCGGGGAGCTGTTTTTT
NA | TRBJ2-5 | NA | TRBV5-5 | CASSWRGSWQETQYF | TGTGCCAGCAGCTGGAGGGGGTCATGGCAAGAGACCCAGTACTTC
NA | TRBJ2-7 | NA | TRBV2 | CASSVGQGGQYF | TGTGCCAGCAGTGTGGGGCAGGGGGGGCAGTACTTC
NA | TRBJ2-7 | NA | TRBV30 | CAWSVYSSSYGQYF | TGTGCCTGGAGTGTGTACTCGTCCTCCTACGGGCAGTACTTC
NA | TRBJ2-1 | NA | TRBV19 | CATNNPGYNEQFF | TGTGCCACCAACAACCCGGGGTACAATGAGCAGTTCTTC
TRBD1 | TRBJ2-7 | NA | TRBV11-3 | CASSSGQGMDYEQYF | TGTGCCAGCAGCTCTGGACAGGGTATGGACTACGAGCAGTACTTC
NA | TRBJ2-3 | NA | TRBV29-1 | CSVVEGSDTQYF | TGCAGCGTTGTAGAGGGGTCAGATACGCAGTATTTT
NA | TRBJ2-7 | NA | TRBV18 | CASSPDFLSSYEQYF | TGTGCCAGCTCACCAGATTTCTTGAGCTCCTACGAGCAGTACTTC
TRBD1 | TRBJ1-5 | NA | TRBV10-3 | CAISARGDNQPQHF | TGTGCCATCAGTGCCAGGGGGGATAATCAGCCCCAGCATTTT
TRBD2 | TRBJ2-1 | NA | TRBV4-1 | CASSQGLAGRNDNEQFF | TGCGCCAGCAGCCAAGGCCTAGCGGGTCGTAATGACAATGAGCAGTTCTTC
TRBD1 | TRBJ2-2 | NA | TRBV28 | CASSSPGQGAGELFF | TGTGCCAGCAGTTCCCCGGGACAGGGGGCCGGGGAGCTGTTTTTT
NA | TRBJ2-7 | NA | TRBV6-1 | CASSDGLLNYEQYF | TGTGCCAGCAGTGACGGGCTACTTAACTACGAGCAGTACTTC
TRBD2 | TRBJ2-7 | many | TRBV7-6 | CASSPGTSGIIYEQYF | TGTGCCAGCAGCCCTGGGACTAGCGGGATTATCTACGAGCAGTACTTC
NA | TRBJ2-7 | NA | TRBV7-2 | CASSPLFGGEQYF | TGTGCCAGCAGCCCTCTCTTCGGGGGCGAGCAGTACTTC
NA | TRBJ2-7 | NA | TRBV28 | CASSLSSRHFGGQYF | TGTGCCAGCAGTCTCTCTAGTAGGCATTTCGGCGGGCAGTACTTC
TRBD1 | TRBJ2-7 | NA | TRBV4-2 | CASSQGLLRDRPPEQYF | TGTGCCAGCAGCCAAGGCCTTCTCCGGGACAGACCACCCGAGCAGTACTTC
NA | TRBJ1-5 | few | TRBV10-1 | CASSANRDMPQHF | TGCGCCAGCAGCGCGAACAGGGATATGCCCCAGCATTTT
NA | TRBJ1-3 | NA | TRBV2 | CASSGRSGNTIYF | TGTGCCAGCAGTGGGAGATCTGGAAACACCATATATTTT
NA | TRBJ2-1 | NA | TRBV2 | CASSGRHNEQFF | TGTGCCAGCAGCGGACGCCACAATGAGCAGTTCTTC
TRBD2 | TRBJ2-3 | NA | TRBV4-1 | CASSQPASGRLGDTQYF | TGCGCCAGCAGCCAACCGGCTAGCGGGAGACTAGGAGATACGCAGTATTTT
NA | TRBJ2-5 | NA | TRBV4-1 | CASSQLGTAQETQYF | TGCGCCAGCAGCCAACTAGGGACTGCACAAGAGACCCAGTACTTC
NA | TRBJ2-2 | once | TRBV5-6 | CASTRGWDAGELFF | TGTGCCAGCACCCGAGGGTGGGACGCCGGGGAGCTGTTTTTT
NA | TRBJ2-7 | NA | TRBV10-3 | CAISPGTDDFKQYF | TGTGCCATCAGCCCCGGGACGGACGACTTTAAGCAGTACTTC
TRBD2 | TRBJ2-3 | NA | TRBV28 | CASMASGSGGFEDTQYF | TGTGCCAGCATGGCCAGCGGGAGTGGGGGCTTCGAAGATACGCAGTATTTT
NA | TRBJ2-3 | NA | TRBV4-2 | CASSQRVYTDTQYF | TGTGCCAGCAGCCAACGGGTCTACACAGATACGCAGTATTTT
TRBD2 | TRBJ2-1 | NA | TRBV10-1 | CASSSWDRGAYNEQFF | TGCGCCAGCTCATCGTGGGATCGGGGGGCCTACAATGAGCAGTTCTTC
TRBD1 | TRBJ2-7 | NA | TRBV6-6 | CASSSGRTGSYEQYF | TGTGCCAGCAGTTCGGGACGGACAGGCTCCTACGAGCAGTACTTC
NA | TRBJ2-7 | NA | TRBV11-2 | CASSLEVGYYEQYF | TGTGCCAGCAGCTTAGAAGTCGGATACTACGAGCAGTACTTC
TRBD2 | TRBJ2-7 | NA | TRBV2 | CASSEATGLAGEQYF | TGTGCCAGCAGTGAAGCGACGGGACTAGCGGGGGAGCAGTACTTC
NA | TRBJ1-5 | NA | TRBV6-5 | CASRDGFSTQHF | TGTGCCAGCAGGGACGGGTTTTCGACCCAGCATTTT
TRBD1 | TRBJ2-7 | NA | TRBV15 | CATRQRQGFYEQYF | TGTGCCACCAGACAGCGACAGGGATTTTACGAGCAGTACTTC
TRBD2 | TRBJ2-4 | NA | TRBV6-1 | CASSVFTSGNIQYF | TGTGCCAGCAGTGTTTTCACTAGCGGAAACATTCAGTACTTC
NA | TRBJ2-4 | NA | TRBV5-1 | CASSPGDRGSKNIQYF | TGCGCCAGCAGCCCGGGGGACCGGGGATCCAAAAACATTCAGTACTTC
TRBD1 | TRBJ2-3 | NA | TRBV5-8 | CASSDPYKTGVTDTQYF | TGTGCCAGCAGCGATCCGTATAAGACAGGGGTAACAGATACGCAGTATTTT
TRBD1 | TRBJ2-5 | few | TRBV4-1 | CASSQVLGTGAETQYF | TGCGCCAGCAGCCAAGTTCTAGGGACAGGGGCAGAGACCCAGTACTTC
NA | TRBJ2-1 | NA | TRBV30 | CAWREYNEQFF | TGTGCCTGGCGGGAATACAATGAGCAGTTCTTC
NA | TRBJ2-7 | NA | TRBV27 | CASSSTRLVYEQYF | TGTGCCAGCAGTTCCACCAGATTGGTCTACGAGCAGTACTTC
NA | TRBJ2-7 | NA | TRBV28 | CASSGTPGGYEQYF | TGTGCCAGCAGCGGGACTCCCGGGGGCTACGAGCAGTACTTC
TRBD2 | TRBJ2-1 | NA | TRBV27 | CASSLKNLFGTSGTHNEQFF | TGTGCCAGCAGTTTAAAAAACCTCTTCGGGACTAGCGGGACCCACAATGAGCAGTTCTTC
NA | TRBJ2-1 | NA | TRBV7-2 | CASSLEGSTYNEQFF | TGTGCCAGCAGCTTAGAGGGGTCGACCTACAATGAGCAGTTCTTC
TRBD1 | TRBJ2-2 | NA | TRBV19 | CASSPGGRTGELFF | TGTGCCAGTAGTCCAGGGGGCCGTACCGGGGAGCTGTTTTTT
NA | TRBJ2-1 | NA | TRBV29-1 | CSASNRGIGTGQFF | TGCAGCGCCTCGAATCGAGGGATCGGAACCGGGCAGTTCTTC